The 20 T cell receptor beta chains listed next were all sequenced from one sample in a study of cytomegalovirus exposure and HLA in healthy donors. The PCR employed 60 Vbeta primers together with 13 Jbeta primers. Assay used: immunoSEQ multiplex PCR; TCRdb lists only in-frame clones, some missing. The sample yields roughly 160,000 clones, about four fifths seen once. Sequenced input: PBMCs. The receptors derive from a male donor in good health and CMV-seronegative.

This clone was counted only a few times. The chain recombines TRBV6-5 with TRBJ1-1, with a tentative D call TRBD1 (5 bases). Germline V gives CDR1 MNHEY, CDR2 SVGAGI. The V gene lost 10 bases and the J gene lost 8 bases, with 23 bases spanning the gap. The CDR3 runs to 14 residues. The CDR3 loop is CATLRTTKKREAFF. The CDR3 DNA follows: TGTGCCACCCTTAGGACAACGAAGAAACGGGAAGCTTTCTTT.

V is TRBV2 and J is TRBJ2-7, with 8 bases fitting TRBD1. With 3 bases clipped from V and 3 bases from J, the junction kept 10 bases outside the gene matches. From germline, CDR1 is SNHLY and CDR2 FYNNEI. The CDR3 totals 16 residues. The CDR3 reads CASSDPGQGASYEQYF. CDR3 DNA: TGTGCCAGCAGTGACCCTGGCCAGGGGGCGAGCTACGAGCAGTACTTC.

The CDR3 reads CASRVDRGPGNTIYF. The DNA for the CDR3 is TGTGCCAGCAGGGTTGACAGGGGGCCAGGAAACACCATATATTTT. This chain joins TRBV6-5 and TRBJ1-3; 10 bases map to TRBD1. The germline CDR1 and CDR2 sequences are MNHEY and SVGAGI. Trimming cost V 6 bases and J 4 bases; bases outside gene matches: 6. This CDR3 spans 15 amino acids.

The V and J genes are TRBV7-2 and TRBJ2-1; a weak D match, TRBD1 (7 bases). The CDR3 has 15 amino acids. Trimming took off 4 bases at V and 4 bases at J, with 14 bases between the two ends. The germline V gene has CDR1 SGHTA and CDR2 FQGNSA. This chain's CDR3 is CASSSEGARYNEQFF. The CDR3 DNA sequence: TGTGCCAGCAGCTCGGAGGGGGCGCGGTACAATGAGCAGTTCTTC.

The V and J genes are TRBV5-1 and TRBJ2-5, with 8 bases matching TRBD1. CDR1 is SGHRS, CDR2 YFSETQ, per germline. There are 14 residues in the CDR3. V shed 3 bases and J 3 bases; nucleotides not matched to a gene: 4. The CDR3 DNA sequence: TGCGCCAGCAGCTCGACAGGGGCCGAAGAGACCCAGTACTTC. It yields the protein CASSSTGAEETQYF.

V is TRBV19 and J is TRBJ2-5, with a tentative D call TRBD1 (6 bases). CDR1 is LNHDA and CDR2 is SQIVND in the germline V gene (reference sequence). The CDR3 length is 15 residues. V lost 1 base and J lost 8, with 17 bases in between. The CDR3 DNA reads as TGTGCCAGTAGTATAGGCCCACAGGGATACAACACCCAGTACTTC. As protein: CASSIGPQGYNTQYF.

Here the CDR3 reads CASSFGITDTQYF. In DNA form, the CDR3 reads TGTGCCAGCAGCTTCGGGATCACAGATACGCAGTATTTT. The chain couples TRBV7-3 to TRBJ2-3; TRBD2 is a possible D gene (5 bases). This CDR3 is built from 13 residues. Trimming stripped 3 bases from V and 2 bases from J, with 6 bases between. The V gene's germline CDR1 is SGHTA and CDR2 FQGTGA.

Worth noting for this clone: At the DNA level, this CDR3 is encoded by other sequences in the same sample as well. The J gene is TRBJ2-7, the V gene TRBV6-5; no firm D call. The CDR3 length is 13 residues. Germline lookup yields CDR1 MNHEY and CDR2 SVGAGI. The V end was cut by 2 bases, the J end by 2 bases, with 7 bases between. The CDR3 region has the DNA TGTGCCAGCAGTTACCCAGGTACCTACGAGCAGTACTTC. Encoded protein: CASSYPGTYEQYF.

The rearrangement links TRBV28 to TRBJ2-7; 10 positions agree with TRBD1. The junction had 9 bases not matched to a gene; V was cut back by 5 bases and J by 2 bases. This CDR3 region has 16 residues. Germline V lookup: CDR1 MDHEN, CDR2 SYDVKM. CDR3 residues: CASSVPGQGSPYEQYF. CDR3 sequence (DNA): TGTGCCAGCAGTGTTCCGGGACAGGGGTCCCCCTACGAGCAGTACTTC.

The rearrangement joins TRBV5-1 to TRBJ2-2; 8 nucleotides align to TRBD2. Trimming at V came to 0 bases and at J to 5 bases, leaving 3 bases not matched to a gene. Germline lookup yields CDR1 SGHRS and CDR2 YFSETQ. The CDR3 spans 15 residues. This chain's CDR3 is CASSLGAGVTGELFF. The CDR3 bases are TGCGCCAGCAGCTTGGGAGCGGGAGTTACCGGGGAGCTGTTTTTT.

The rearrangement uses TRBV27 and TRBJ1-2; D may be TRBD1 (6 bases). The CDR3 is made up of 15 amino acids. Trimming pared 2 bases from V and 4 bases from J, leaving 14 bases between. Germline V gene lookup returns CDR1 MNHEY and CDR2 SMNVEV (reference sequence). CDR3 DNA sequence: TGTGCCAGCAGTTTAGGGTTGACAGGAATCTATGGCTACACCTTC. Amino acid sequence: CASSLGLTGIYGYTF.

CDR3 in DNA: TGTGCCAGCAGTGACAACCAACAGGGGAATGAGCAGTTCTTC. Its protein is CASSDNQQGNEQFF. This chain links TRBV6-4 with TRBJ2-1; 7 bases align to TRBD1. Looked up from germline, CDR1 is MRHNA and CDR2 is SNTAGT. Trimming cost V 2 bases and J 7 bases; bases outside gene matches: 5. The CDR3 runs 14 residues.

There are a few counts of this clone. The chain uses TRBV6-1 and TRBJ2-1; TRBD2 might be the D (6 bases). The V and J ends lost 2 bases and 6 bases respectively, with 14 bases between them. Germline V gene data show CDR1 as MNHNS and CDR2 as SASEGT. This CDR3 is 15 amino acids long. CDR3 DNA sequence: TGTGCCAGCAGTGAACAGGCCCAACTAGCCAATGAGCAGTTCTTC. Its translation: CASSEQAQLANEQFF.

This clone was seen once. The rearrangement joins TRBV27 to TRBJ2-3; a possible D gene is TRBD2 (5 bases). The CDR3 loop spans 15 amino acids. Trimming cost V 4 bases and J 1 base, with 12 bases left between them. In germline, CDR1 is MNHEY, CDR2 SMNVEV (reference sequence). The CDR3, as DNA: TGTGCCAGCAGTTCGCCCGGGATGCGCACAGATACGCAGTATTTT. Amino acid sequence: CASSSPGMRTDTQYF.

The chain links TRBV10-3 to TRBJ2-5; no reliable D call. The CDR3 has 13 residues. Per the germline V gene, CDR1 is ENHRY and CDR2 is SYGVKD. The ends were cut back, 1 base at V and 5 bases at J, with 8 bases in the middle. CDR3 region: CAISELSWETQYF. The CDR3 coding sequence is TGTGCCATCAGTGAGTTAAGCTGGGAGACCCAGTACTTC.

The chain couples TRBV5-5 to TRBJ2-7; 7 nucleotides match TRBD1. The V segment lost 5 bases and the J segment 0 bases; nucleotides outside the gene matches: 5. The germline gives CDR1 SGHKS, CDR2 YYEKEE (reference sequence). This CDR3 has 14 residues. As DNA, the CDR3 is TGTGCCAGCAGTCGGGACAGTTTCTCCTACGAGCAGTACTTC. Its translation: CASSRDSFSYEQYF. The whole variable domain, remainder taken from reference TRBV5-5 and TRBJ2-7, is DAGVTQSPTHLIKTRGQQVTLRCSPISGHKSVSWYQQVLGQGPQFIFQYYEKEERGRGNFPDRFSARQFPNYSSELNVNALLLGDSALYLCASSRDSFSYEQYFGPGTRLTVT.

The CDR3 loop is CASRPAALRENTEAFF. The CDR3 DNA reads TGTGCCAGCAGACCCGCAGCCCTCAGGGAAAACACTGAAGCTTTCTTT. This sequence joins TRBV11-3 and TRBJ1-1; perhaps TRBD1 as D (5 bases). Germline V gene lookup returns CDR1 SGHNT and CDR2 YENEEA. The CDR3 loop spans 16 amino acids. V dropped 6 bases and J dropped 2 bases, with 19 bases sitting between them.

V usage is TRBV6-4 and J usage is TRBJ2-2; the D gene is possibly TRBD1 (5 bases). The CDR3 is 16 residues long. Between the trimmed V and J ends, which lost 0 bases and 3 bases, there was a span of 11 bases. Germline V gene data show CDR1 as MRHNA and CDR2 as SNTAGT. The CDR3 spells CASSDSKGQHTGELFF. CDR3 nucleotides: TGTGCCAGCAGTGACTCTAAGGGGCAGCACACCGGGGAGCTGTTTTTT.

The chain carries TRBV7-2 and TRBJ1-5, with D maybe TRBD1 (5 bases). Germline CDR1 and CDR2: SGHTA and FQGNSA. This CDR3 comprises 15 residues. Between the trimmed V and J ends, which lost 1 base and 6 bases, there was a span of 13 bases. CDR3 DNA sequence: TGTGCCAGCAGCTTAGAAGGATTCAGGGTTCAGCCCCAGCATTTT. Its translation: CASSLEGFRVQPQHF.

This rearrangement joins TRBV7-2 to TRBJ1-1; TRBD1 is a possible D gene (6 bases). Looked up from germline, CDR1 is SGHTA and CDR2 is FQGNSA. The CDR3 spans 12 residues. The germline V and J ends were trimmed by 1 base and 9 bases, with 9 bases remaining between them. The DNA of the CDR3 is TGTGCCAGCAGCTTAGTTCAGGGGAAAGCTTTCTTT. It codes for CASSLVQGKAFF.